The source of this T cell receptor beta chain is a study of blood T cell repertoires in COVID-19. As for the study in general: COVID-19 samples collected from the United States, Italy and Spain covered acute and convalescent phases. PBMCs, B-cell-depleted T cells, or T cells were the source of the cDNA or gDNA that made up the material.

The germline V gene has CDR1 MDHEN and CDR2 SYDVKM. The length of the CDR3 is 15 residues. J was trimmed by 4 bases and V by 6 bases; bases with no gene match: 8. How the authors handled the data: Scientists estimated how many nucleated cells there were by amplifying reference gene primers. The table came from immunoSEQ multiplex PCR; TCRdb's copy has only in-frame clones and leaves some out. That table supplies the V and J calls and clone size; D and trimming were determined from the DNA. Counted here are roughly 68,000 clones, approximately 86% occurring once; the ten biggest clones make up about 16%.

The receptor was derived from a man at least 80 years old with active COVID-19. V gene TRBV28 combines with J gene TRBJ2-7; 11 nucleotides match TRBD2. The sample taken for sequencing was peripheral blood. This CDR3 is CASSERLAGTYEQYF. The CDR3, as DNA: TGTGCCAGCAGCGAGAGACTAGCGGGAACTTACGAGCAGTACTTC.